This TCR beta chain stems from a study of CD8+ T cells in alopecia areata. PBMCs, the starting material, were the source of sorted CD4+ and CD8+ T cells. Trimming stripped 2 bases from V and 4 bases from J, with 6 bases between. Germline V CDR1 and CDR2: SEHNR, FQNEAQ (reference sequence). This CDR3 is built from 14 residues. Only a few counts were recorded for this clone. RNA extraction and reverse transcription yielded cDNA as sequencing template. The repertoire was sequenced with immunoSEQ multiplex PCR; TCRdb's copy has only in-frame clones and lacks some. The sample has 160,000 or so clones; 45% to 60% are singletons.

This chain connects TRBV7-9 to TRBJ2-6, with D unresolved. The sequence derives from a human donor with alopecia areata. The specimen comprised CD8+ T cells sorted from blood, sampled at week 0. The CDR3 DNA is TGTGCCAGCAGCTTAAGTACCGGGGCCAACGTCCTGACTTTC. Its translation: CASSLSTGANVLTF.